This is a list of T cell receptor beta chains from one sample in a study of cytomegalovirus exposure and HLA in healthy donors. TCRdb keeps only in-frame clones here, not all; method: immunoSEQ multiplex PCR. The repertoire holds about 160,000 clones, with approximately 78% as singletons. Sequenced input: PBMCs. Source of these receptors: a girl aged 2 to 10 in good health and CMV-seropositive. CDR3s include the opening cysteine and the closing phenylalanine or tryptophan. Fields, in order: clone size, J gene, D gene, V gene, CDR3 protein, CDR3 DNA. The D gene is left open where the match is weak. For some rows the clone size is stated as once, few or many, or as a class when expanded; others skip it.

>NA|TRBJ2-7|NA|TRBV11-2
CASSTPLDRDEQYF
TGTGCCAGCAGCACACCGCTAGACAGAGACGAGCAGTACTTC
>NA|TRBJ2-6|TRBD1|TRBV7-9
CASSSPAGTGISGANVLTF
TGTGCCAGCAGCTCCCCCGCCGGGACAGGAATCTCTGGGGCCAACGTCCTGACTTTC
>NA|TRBJ2-1|NA|TRBV9
CASSVVEGYNEQFF
TGTGCCAGCAGCGTAGTAGAGGGCTACAATGAGCAGTTCTTC
>NA|TRBJ1-5|TRBD1|TRBV7-2
CASSLRTGMSNQPQHF
TGTGCCAGCAGCTTAAGGACAGGAATGAGCAATCAGCCCCAGCATTTT
>NA|TRBJ2-1|TRBD1|TRBV29-1
CSVEGQGSNEQFF
TGCAGCGTTGAAGGACAGGGGTCCAATGAGCAGTTCTTC
>few|TRBJ2-3|TRBD2|TRBV6-4
CASSETSGPDTQYF
TGTGCCAGCAGCGAGACTAGCGGGCCAGATACGCAGTATTTT
>NA|TRBJ2-5|NA|TRBV9
CASSATSLGETQYF
TGTGCCAGCAGCGCAACTAGTTTAGGCGAGACCCAGTACTTC
>NA|TRBJ2-2|TRBD1|TRBV6-5
CASTMSRQGTGELFF
TGTGCCAGCACCATGAGCCGACAGGGAACCGGGGAGCTGTTTTTT
>NA|TRBJ2-5|NA|TRBV6-1
CASSEFRAETQYF
TGTGCCAGCAGTGAATTCAGGGCAGAGACCCAGTACTTC
>NA|TRBJ1-4|NA|TRBV18
CASSPREGSGEKLFF
TGTGCCAGCTCACCACGGGAGGGATCGGGTGAAAAACTGTTTTTT
>NA|TRBJ2-1|NA|TRBV7-9
CSSWSTSIDEQFF
TGTTCCAGCTGGTCTACTAGCATTGATGAGCAGTTCTTC
>NA|TRBJ1-2|NA|TRBV7-8
CASSQGLTYGYTF
TGTGCCAGCAGCCAGGGCCTCACTTATGGCTACACCTTC
>NA|TRBJ2-1|TRBD1|TRBV7-8
CASSFPTLVPIGQGQNEQFF
TGTGCCAGCAGCTTCCCCACGTTGGTTCCAATAGGACAGGGTCAAAATGAGCAGTTCTTC
>NA|TRBJ2-5|NA|TRBV28
CASSPVGVSQETQYF
TGTGCCAGCAGTCCTGTCGGGGTATCCCAAGAGACCCAGTACTTC
>NA|TRBJ1-1|TRBD1|TRBV30
CAWSRGQGARAFF
TGTGCCTGGAGTAGGGGCCAGGGGGCCAGAGCTTTCTTT
>NA|TRBJ1-2|TRBD1|TRBV10-3
CAITLDRQFDGYTF
TGTGCCATCACCTTGGACAGGCAATTCGATGGCTACACCTTC
>NA|TRBJ2-3|TRBD2|TRBV4-1
CASSQEGLVTTDTQYF
TGCGCCAGCAGCCAAGAGGGACTAGTTACCACAGATACGCAGTATTTT
>few|TRBJ1-3|NA|TRBV28
CASSSGASSGNTIYF
TGTGCCAGCAGTTCAGGGGCGAGCTCTGGAAACACCATATATTTT
>NA|TRBJ2-2|TRBD2|TRBV30
CAWSVLAGDTGELFF
TGTGCCTGGAGTGTACTAGCGGGAGACACCGGGGAGCTGTTTTTT
>NA|TRBJ1-4|NA|TRBV28
CASSSLSFAGEKLFF
TGTGCCAGCAGTTCACTCTCCTTCGCGGGCGAAAAACTGTTTTTT
>NA|TRBJ1-5|NA|TRBV10-3
CAISESASGGFGGAQHF
TGTGCCATCAGTGAGTCGGCTAGCGGAGGGTTCGGAGGTGCCCAGCATTTT
>NA|TRBJ1-2|TRBD1|TRBV4-1
CASSQDGKGQGGYTF
TGCGCCAGCAGCCAAGATGGTAAAGGACAGGGCGGCTACACCTTC
>NA|TRBJ1-2|NA|TRBV5-1
CASSLIPIAGDRDYGYTF
TGCGCCAGCAGCTTGATTCCGATAGCGGGGGATCGTGACTATGGCTACACCTTC
>NA|TRBJ2-7|TRBD2|TRBV29-1
CSVAGLAGPTGGEQYF
TGCAGCGTTGCCGGACTAGCGGGCCCCACCGGAGGAGAGCAGTACTTC
>NA|TRBJ2-1|TRBD2|TRBV9
CASSVDGGGTAGSFNEQFF
TGTGCCAGCAGCGTAGATGGGGGAGGGACGGCTGGGAGTTTCAATGAGCAGTTCTTC
>few|TRBJ2-2|TRBD1|TRBV2
CASKLQSGTGATGELFF
TGTGCCAGCAAACTCCAAAGTGGGACAGGGGCAACCGGGGAGCTGTTTTTT
>NA|TRBJ2-3|TRBD2|TRBV4-2
CASSQPTSGGGTDTQYF
TGTGCCAGCAGCCAACCTACTAGCGGGGGTGGCACAGATACGCAGTATTTT
>NA|TRBJ2-1|TRBD2|TRBV2
CASSTSGDSYNEQFF
TGTGCCAGCAGTACTAGCGGTGACTCCTACAATGAGCAGTTCTTC
>NA|TRBJ2-7|NA|TRBV4-1
CASSQGMAGNFYEQYF
TGCGCCAGCAGCCAAGGGATGGCGGGTAACTTCTACGAGCAGTACTTC
>NA|TRBJ2-1|NA|TRBV6-1
CASSDRRDLQRVQFF
TGTGCCAGCAGTGACCGGCGGGACCTCCAAAGAGTGCAGTTCTTC
>once|TRBJ1-1|NA|TRBV13
CASSPAPARVHQGTEAFF
TGTGCCAGCAGCCCCGCACCGGCACGGGTACACCAAGGCACTGAAGCTTTCTTT
>NA|TRBJ2-1|TRBD2|TRBV5-4
CASSSSSGGKYNEQFF
TGTGCCAGCAGCTCATCTAGCGGAGGGAAATACAATGAGCAGTTCTTC
>NA|TRBJ1-5|NA|TRBV7-3
CASSSQGGIRPQHF
TGTGCCAGCAGCTCCCAAGGGGGAATTCGCCCCCAGCATTTT
>NA|TRBJ2-2|NA|TRBV29-1
CSVHPDKDTGELFF
TGCAGCGTCCACCCGGACAAGGACACCGGGGAGCTGTTTTTT
>NA|TRBJ2-3|NA|TRBV5-1
CASSGLNTDTQYF
TGCGCCAGCTCGGGACTCAACACAGATACGCAGTATTTT
>NA|TRBJ1-5|NA|TRBV2
CASSDTSSYQPQHF
TGTGCCAGCAGTGACACTTCTTCTTATCAGCCCCAGCATTTT
>NA|TRBJ1-1|NA|TRBV30
CAWRLEQTNTEAFF
TGTGCCTGGCGGTTGGAACAGACGAACACTGAAGCTTTCTTT
>NA|TRBJ1-4|TRBD1|TRBV5-3
CARSQPHPGQGREKLFF
TGTGCCAGAAGCCAACCCCACCCGGGACAGGGGCGAGAAAAACTGTTTTTT
>NA|TRBJ1-4|NA|TRBV28
CASRLNGPEKLFF
TGTGCCAGCAGACTTAACGGTCCCGAAAAACTGTTTTTT
>NA|TRBJ1-4|NA|TRBV10-3
CATSAGEKEKLFF
TGTGCCACAAGCGCCGGGGAAAAGGAAAAACTGTTTTTT
>NA|TRBJ2-7|TRBD1|TRBV4-2
CASSQYRDRYTYEQYF
TGTGCCAGCAGCCAATACCGGGACAGATATACCTACGAGCAGTACTTC
>once|TRBJ2-2|NA|TRBV15
CATSVRDSTNTGELFF
TGTGCCACCTCGGTACGAGACAGCACGAACACCGGGGAGCTGTTTTTT
>NA|TRBJ2-1|NA|TRBV7-3
CASSLTVANSYNEQFF
TGTGCCAGCAGCTTAACGGTGGCCAACTCCTACAATGAGCAGTTCTTC
>NA|TRBJ1-5|TRBD1|TRBV19
CASSLDRVSQPQHF
TGTGCCAGTAGTCTGGACAGGGTGAGTCAGCCCCAGCATTTT
>NA|TRBJ2-5|NA|TRBV10-2
CASGRSGETQYF
TGCGCCAGCGGGAGGTCAGGGGAGACCCAGTACTTC
>NA|TRBJ1-3|NA|TRBV7-9
CASSWDGSSGNTIYF
TGTGCCAGCAGTTGGGACGGGAGCTCTGGAAACACCATATATTTT
>few|TRBJ2-7|NA|TRBV9
CASSVEPVSYEQYF
TGTGCCAGCAGCGTAGAGCCTGTATCCTACGAGCAGTACTTC
>NA|TRBJ1-5|NA|TRBV9
CASSVVKSRTNSNQPQHF
TGTGCCAGCAGCGTAGTCAAAAGCCGGACTAATAGCAATCAGCCCCAGCATTTT
>NA|TRBJ1-4|TRBD1|TRBV30
CAWSRQDPGTGAYEKLFF
TGTGCCTGGAGTCGTCAGGACCCTGGGACAGGGGCTTATGAAAAACTGTTTTTT